Presented here are 30 T cell receptor beta chains from one specimen sequenced in a study of shared clonotypes between healthy human individuals. Sequencing was performed with immunoSEQ multiplex PCR; in TCRdb, only in-frame clones are kept and a portion is missing. The sample has roughly 1 million clones; about 84% are singletons. The sample was memory CD4+ T cells from PBMCs. As to subset: CD45RA-negative fraction. All receptors come from a man younger than 35 in good health. Some clones in this sample may be carry-over from other donors' samples.

The chain couples TRBV5-1 to TRBJ2-7, with D possibly being TRBD2 (6 bases). Germline values: CDR1 SGHRS, CDR2 YFSETQ. V was pared by 0 bases and J by 6 bases, with 16 bases between. This CDR3 is 15 amino acids long. The DNA for the CDR3 is TGCGCCAGCAGCTTGGGAGGAGGGTTGTTCGGCGAGCAGTACTTC. Translating gives CASSLGGGLFGEQYF.

This chain links TRBV30 with TRBJ2-4; D remains unclear. The CDR3 sequence is 18 residues long. Trimming took off 6 bases at V and 0 bases at J, with 24 bases between the two ends. From germline, CDR1 is GTSNPN and CDR2 SVGIG (reference sequence). The DNA of the CDR3 is TGTGCCTGCAAGAGAGGCGTGTATAACTCATTAGCCAAAAACATTCAGTACTTC. Translating it yields CACKRGVYNSLAKNIQYF.

A few counts support this clone. The V call is TRBV2, the J call TRBJ2-4; D ambiguous. This CDR3 is built from 15 residues. Germline V gene data show CDR1 as SNHLY and CDR2 as FYNNEI. Trimming removed 1 base from V and 0 bases from J, with 7 bases in between. The CDR3 reads CASSEELLAKNIQYF. The CDR3 bases are TGTGCCAGCAGTGAAGAACTGTTAGCCAAAAACATTCAGTACTTC.

Here the CDR3 DNA reads TGTGCCACCGGGACTCTACACTCTGGAAACACCATATATTTT. This encodes CATGTLHSGNTIYF. The gene calls are TRBV19 and TRBJ1-3; D is possibly TRBD1 (5 bases). The ends were cut back, 10 bases at V and 0 bases at J, with 13 bases in the middle. CDR1 and CDR2 from the germline V gene are LNHDA and SQIVND (reference sequence). CDR3 length equals 14 residues.

This clone is a singleton in its sample. J is TRBJ1-2 and V is TRBV19, with 7 positions matching TRBD1. This CDR3 spans 17 amino acids. Trimming at V came to 6 bases and at J to 1 base, leaving 14 bases not matched to a gene. Germline assignment: CDR1 LNHDA and CDR2 SQIVND (reference sequence). In DNA, the CDR3 is TGTGCCAGTAGGAAAGGACGAGGGGGCCCCCTTAACTATGGCTACACCTTC. Translated: CASRKGRGGPLNYGYTF.

The count of this clone is one. Different DNA sequences within this sample yield the same CDR3. The chain joins TRBV9 to TRBJ2-5; TRBD1 agrees at 7 bases. The germline gives CDR1 SGDLS, CDR2 YYNGEE. V trimming: 2 bases; J trimming: 4 bases; junction bases outside the gene matches: 5. The CDR3 length is 14 residues. CDR3 sequence: CASSVTAGGETQYF. The DNA of the CDR3 is TGTGCCAGCAGCGTGACGGCAGGGGGAGAGACCCAGTACTTC.

The chain combines TRBV5-1 with TRBJ2-1; D is possibly TRBD2 (6 bases). This CDR3 is 15 amino acids long. The V and J ends lost 4 bases and 5 bases respectively, with 16 bases between them. CDR1 SGHRS and CDR2 YFSETQ come from the germline V gene. In DNA form, the CDR3 reads TGCGCCAGCAGCGAAGCGGGTAGATCCGACAATGAGCAGTTCTTC. Its protein product is CASSEAGRSDNEQFF.

The chain has TRBV15 and TRBJ1-4, with D tentatively TRBD1 (6 bases). V lost 1 base, J lost 6 bases, and 12 bases lay in between. The CDR3 loop spans 15 amino acids. Germline assignment: CDR1 LNHNV and CDR2 YYDKDF (reference sequence). The DNA of the CDR3 is TGTGCCACCAGCAGAGGTTTGGCAGGGGATGAAAAACTGTTTTTT. Translated: CATSRGLAGDEKLFF.

A note on this clone: A read error may be the cause here, since a much bigger clone is one base away. The rearrangement links TRBV5-4 to TRBJ1-1, with a weak D call TRBD1 (5 bases). V lost 2 bases, J lost 1 base, and 6 bases lay in between. This CDR3 contains 13 residues. CDR1 SGHNT and CDR2 YYREEE come from the germline V gene (reference sequence). The CDR3 is CASSFGANTEAFF. The DNA of the CDR3 is TGTGCCAGCAGCTTTGGGGCGAACACTGAAGCTTTCTTT.

The chain recombines TRBV20-1 with TRBJ2-1; D uncertain. The CDR3 length is 11 residues. Per the germline V gene, CDR1 is DFQATT and CDR2 is SNEGSKA (reference sequence). The germline V and J ends were trimmed by 0 bases and 13 bases, with 10 bases remaining between them. CDR3 sequence reads: CSARDSNAQFF. CDR3 sequence (DNA): TGCAGTGCTAGAGATTCGAATGCCCAGTTCTTC.

This chain connects TRBV2 to TRBJ2-3; D is uncertain. Germline CDR1 and CDR2: SNHLY and FYNNEI. The CDR3 has 14 amino acids. The germline V and J ends were trimmed by 5 bases and 0 bases, with 9 bases remaining between them. In DNA form, the CDR3 reads TGTGCCAGCAGTCGACCCACTAGCACAGATACGCAGTATTTT. It translates to CASSRPTSTDTQYF. The whole variable domain, remainder taken from reference TRBV2 and TRBJ2-3, is EPEVTQTPSHQVTQMGQEVILRCVPISNHLYFYWYRQILGQKVEFLVSFYNNEISEKSEIFDDQFSVERPDGSNFTLKIRSTKLEDSAMYFCASSRPTSTDTQYFGPGTRLTVL.

On this clone itself: Other DNA sequences of this sample code for an identical CDR3. The V call is TRBV7-3, the J call TRBJ1-1, with 8 bases matching TRBD1. Germline loops: CDR1 SGHTA, CDR2 FQGTGA. V was clipped by 4 bases and J by 5 bases; unmatched bases: 3. This CDR3 region has 13 residues. The CDR3 DNA sequence: TGTGCCAGCAGCTCTGACAGGGGTACTGAAGCTTTCTTT. As protein: CASSSDRGTEAFF.

The chain carries TRBV5-5 and TRBJ1-2; D remains unclear. V was cut by 1 base and J by 4 bases, with 11 bases left in between. The CDR3 spans 14 residues. Germline V lookup: CDR1 SGHKS, CDR2 YYEKEE (reference sequence). DNA for the CDR3: TGTGCCAGCAGCTTGAACGAAGCTATCTATGGCTACACCTTC. Translated, it gives CASSLNEAIYGYTF.

The chain carries TRBV5-4 and TRBJ1-1, with 7 bases fitting TRBD1. CDR3 size: 15 residues. V shed 4 bases and J 3 bases; nucleotides not matched to a gene: 9. The germline V gene has CDR1 SGHNT and CDR2 YYREEE (reference sequence). The CDR3 here is CASSPETGRDTEAFF. The CDR3 region has the DNA TGTGCCAGCAGCCCCGAGACAGGGAGGGACACTGAAGCTTTCTTT.

The chain carries TRBV30 and TRBJ1-2, with unresolved D. The V end lost 4 bases, the J end lost 0 bases, and 9 bases lay between the germline ends. Germline-derived CDR1 and CDR2 are GTSNPN and SVGIG (reference sequence). CDR3 length equals 13 residues. The CDR3 DNA reads TGTGCCTGGAACCCGGCAGCTAACTATGGCTACACCTTC. Protein product: CAWNPAANYGYTF.

This clone was recorded only once. The V call is TRBV6-1, the J call TRBJ2-2; D uncertain. Trimming removed 4 bases at V and 4 bases at J, with 16 bases between. This CDR3 is built from 16 residues. Germline lookup yields CDR1 MNHNS and CDR2 SASEGT. CDR3 sequence: CASSALGKMITGELFF. The CDR3 DNA reads TGTGCCAGCAGTGCTTTAGGTAAAATGATCACCGGGGAGCTGTTTTTT.

The V call is TRBV14, the J call TRBJ2-5, with a possible D match to TRBD2 (6 bases). The CDR3 extends over 13 amino acids. CDR1 is SGHDN and CDR2 is FVKESK in the germline V gene. Trimming removed 4 bases from V and 7 bases from J, with 13 bases in between. In DNA, the CDR3 is TGTGCCAGCAGCCGACTAGAAGGGTGGACCCAGTACTTC. As protein: CASSRLEGWTQYF. Combining the CDR3 with reference TRBV14 and TRBJ2-5 gives the whole variable domain EAGVTQFPSHSVIEKGQTVTLRCDPISGHDNLYWYRRVMGKEIKFLLHFVKESKQDESGMPNNRFLAERTGGTYSTLKVQPAELEDSGVYFCASSRLEGWTQYFGPGTRLLVL.

This chain links TRBV4-1 with TRBJ1-2, with TRBD1 matching 7 bases. CDR1 is MGHRA and CDR2 is YSYEKL in the germline V gene. Unmatched junction bases numbered 6, after V lost 0 bases and J lost 2 bases. There are 16 residues in the CDR3. The CDR3 coding sequence is TGCGCCAGCAGCCAAGATGGGGGCAGGGGGAACTATGGCTACACCTTC. This sequence encodes CASSQDGGRGNYGYTF.

This chain connects TRBV11-3 to TRBJ2-3, with unresolved D. The CDR3 spans 14 residues. The ends were cut back, 5 bases at V and 6 bases at J, with 15 bases in the middle. Germline CDR1 and CDR2: SGHNT and YENEEA. CDR3 loop: CASSAEGFSDTQYF. The DNA for the CDR3 is TGTGCCAGCAGCGCAGAAGGTTTTTCGGATACGCAGTATTTT. The full variable domain, completed using reference TRBV11-3 and TRBJ2-3, is EAGVVQSPRYKIIEKKQPVAFWCNPISGHNTLYWYLQNLGQGPELLIRYENEEAVDDSQLPKDRFSAERLKGVDSTLKIQPAELGDSAVYLCASSAEGFSDTQYFGPGTRLTVL.

This clone has just a few counts. The chain combines TRBV5-4 with TRBJ2-7; TRBD2 matches at 7 bases. Germline V lookup: CDR1 SGHNT, CDR2 YYREEE (reference sequence). Trimming took 1 base from V and 0 from J; bases not matched to a gene: 4. This CDR3 spans 15 amino acids. The CDR3 is CASSLRGRASYEQYF. The CDR3 region has the DNA TGTGCCAGCAGCTTGCGAGGGAGGGCCTCCTACGAGCAGTACTTC. The variable domain in full, completed from reference TRBV5-4 and TRBJ2-7, reads ETGVTQSPTHLIKTRGQQVTLRCSSQSGHNTVSWYQQALGQGPQFIFQYYREEENGRGNFPPRFSGLQFPNYSSELNVNALELDDSALYLCASSLRGRASYEQYFGPGTRLTVT.

The V call is TRBV10-3, the J call TRBJ2-7; TRBD1 matches at 8 bases. Germline V lookup: CDR1 ENHRY, CDR2 SYGVKD. V shed 3 bases and J 7 bases; nucleotides not matched to a gene: 8. The CDR3 totals 14 residues. The chain's CDR3 is CAISELQGVWEQYF. The DNA of the CDR3 is TGTGCCATCAGTGAACTACAGGGGGTATGGGAGCAGTACTTC.

The V gene is TRBV6-1, the J gene TRBJ2-7; D is possibly TRBD2 (5 bases). This CDR3 comprises 12 residues. CDR1 is MNHNS and CDR2 is SASEGT in the germline V gene. The germline V and J ends were trimmed by 7 bases and 5 bases, with 12 bases remaining between them. The CDR3 loop is CASTTGNNEQYF. In nucleotides, the CDR3 is TGTGCCAGCACAACCGGGAACAACGAGCAGTACTTC.

The V call is TRBV11-3, the J call TRBJ2-3, with D tentatively TRBD1 (5 bases). Trimming removed 1 base from V and 2 bases from J, with 13 bases in between. CDR1 and CDR2 from the germline V gene are SGHNT and YENEEA. This CDR3 is built from 16 residues. CDR3 residues: CASSLGRDSLTDTQYF. In DNA, the CDR3 is TGTGCCAGCAGCTTAGGCAGGGATAGCCTCACAGATACGCAGTATTTT. Using reference TRBV11-3 and TRBJ2-3 for the parts outside the CDR3, the full variable domain is EAGVVQSPRYKIIEKKQPVAFWCNPISGHNTLYWYLQNLGQGPELLIRYENEEAVDDSQLPKDRFSAERLKGVDSTLKIQPAELGDSAVYLCASSLGRDSLTDTQYFGPGTRLTVL.

This sequence joins TRBV5-6 and TRBJ2-1; D is ambiguous. V lost 9 bases and J lost 0, with 19 bases in between. The germline CDR1 and CDR2 sequences are SGHDT and YYEEEE. The CDR3 is 16 residues long. The CDR3 protein is CANPFAPHHSYNEQFF. The CDR3, as DNA: TGTGCCAACCCTTTTGCCCCCCATCACTCCTACAATGAGCAGTTCTTC.

V gene TRBV28 combines with J gene TRBJ1-2, with a weak D call TRBD1 (6 bases). This CDR3 region has 14 residues. The V and J ends lost 2 bases and 4 bases respectively, with 11 bases between them. The germline CDR1 and CDR2 sequences are MDHEN and SYDVKM. As DNA, the CDR3 is TGTGCCAGCAGTTTACCGGGACACTTCTATGGCTACACCTTC. Translated, it gives CASSLPGHFYGYTF.

This chain joins TRBV9 and TRBJ2-1, with 11 bases matching TRBD2. The CDR3 extends over 15 amino acids. CDR1 is SGDLS and CDR2 is YYNGEE in the germline V gene. J was trimmed by 8 bases and V by 4 bases; bases with no gene match: 8. CDR3 coding DNA: TGTGCCAGCAGCTCAAGACTAGCGGGATCGGATGAGCAGTTCTTC. This codes for CASSSRLAGSDEQFF.

J is TRBJ1-1 and V is TRBV4-1; D may be TRBD1 (5 bases). This CDR3 comprises 16 residues. Between the trimmed V and J ends, which lost 0 bases and 0 bases, there was a span of 11 bases. Germline V gene lookup returns CDR1 MGHRA and CDR2 YSYEKL. The CDR3 loop is CASSQDQGLVNTEAFF. The CDR3 DNA reads as TGCGCCAGCAGCCAAGACCAGGGTCTAGTGAACACTGAAGCTTTCTTT.

The rearrangement uses TRBV5-5 and TRBJ2-3, with D unclear. Germline loops: CDR1 SGHKS, CDR2 YYEKEE (reference sequence). The CDR3 spans 14 residues. V was shortened by 7 bases and J by 0 bases, with 12 bases between the two germline ends. DNA of the CDR3: TGTGCCAGCGCCCCTTACGGCAGCACAGATACGCAGTATTTT. Residues: CASAPYGSTDTQYF.

This CDR3 reads CASSPLGQGFYGYTF. The CDR3, as DNA: TGCGCCAGCAGCCCCCTGGGACAGGGGTTCTATGGCTACACCTTC. The V and J genes are TRBV4-1 and TRBJ1-2; TRBD1 matches at 10 bases. This CDR3 has 15 residues. After removal of 4 bases from V and 4 bases from J, the junction contained 6 bases not matched to a gene. Germline V gene lookup returns CDR1 MGHRA and CDR2 YSYEKL.

The V gene is TRBV6-5, the J gene TRBJ1-2; D gene ambiguous. Looked up from germline, CDR1 is MNHEY and CDR2 is SVGAGI. This CDR3 has 15 residues. Trimming shortened V by 2 bases and J by 3 bases, and 13 bases separated the two germline ends. CDR3: CASSYRATPDYGYTF. The CDR3, as DNA: TGTGCCAGCAGTTACAGGGCAACACCGGACTATGGCTACACCTTC.